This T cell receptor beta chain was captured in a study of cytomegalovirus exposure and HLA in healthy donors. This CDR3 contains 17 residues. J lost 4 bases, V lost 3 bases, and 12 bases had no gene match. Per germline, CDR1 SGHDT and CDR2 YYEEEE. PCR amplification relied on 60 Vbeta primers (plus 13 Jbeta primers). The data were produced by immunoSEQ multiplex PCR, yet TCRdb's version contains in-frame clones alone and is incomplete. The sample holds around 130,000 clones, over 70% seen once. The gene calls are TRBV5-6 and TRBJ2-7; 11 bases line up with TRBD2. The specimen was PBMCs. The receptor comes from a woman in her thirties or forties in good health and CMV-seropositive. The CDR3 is CASSSLLTSGIWYEQYF. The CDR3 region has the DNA TGTGCCAGCAGCTCCCTCCTGACTAGCGGGATTTGGTACGAGCAGTACTTC.